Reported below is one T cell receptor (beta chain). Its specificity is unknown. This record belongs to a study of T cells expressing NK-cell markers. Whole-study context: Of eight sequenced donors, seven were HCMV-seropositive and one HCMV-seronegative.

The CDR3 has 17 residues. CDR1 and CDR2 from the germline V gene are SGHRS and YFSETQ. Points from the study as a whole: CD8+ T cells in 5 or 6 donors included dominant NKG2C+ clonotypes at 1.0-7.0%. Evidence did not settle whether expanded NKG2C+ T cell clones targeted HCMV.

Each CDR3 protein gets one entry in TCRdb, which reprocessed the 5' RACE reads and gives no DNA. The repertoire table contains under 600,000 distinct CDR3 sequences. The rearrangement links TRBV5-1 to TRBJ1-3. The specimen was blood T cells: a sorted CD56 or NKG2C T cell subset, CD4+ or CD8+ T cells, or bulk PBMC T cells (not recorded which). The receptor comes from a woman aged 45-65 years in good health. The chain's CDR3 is CASSLGTTGDSGNTIYF. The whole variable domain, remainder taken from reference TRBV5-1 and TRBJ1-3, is KAGVTQTPRYLIKTRGQQVTLSCSPISGHRSVSWYQQTPGQGLQFLFEYFSETQRNKGNFPGRFSGRQFSNSRSEMNVSTLELGDSALYLCASSLGTTGDSGNTIYFGEGSWLTVV.